This T cell receptor (beta chain) came from a study of blood T cell repertoires in COVID-19. Repertoires were generated with immunoSEQ multiplex PCR, while TCRdb's copy carries only in-frame clones and drops some. The sample records roughly 290,000 clones, roughly 88% being singletons. The CDR3 has 18 residues. Germline-derived CDR1 and CDR2 are GTSNPN and SVGIG (reference sequence). Losses at the gene ends were 0 bases for V and 1 base for J; bases not matched to a gene: 14. The TCR was taken from a man aged 25 to 45 who had recovered from COVID-19. This chain uses TRBV30 with TRBJ1-1, with 7 positions matching TRBD1. The sample comprised PBMCs or T cells enriched from blood (not recorded which). DNA of the CDR3: TGTGCCTGGAGTGTACTGGTAGACAGGGCAAGGCGGAACACTGAAGCTTTCTTT. This encodes CAWSVLVDRARRNTEAFF.